The clone carrying this T cell receptor beta chain counts as medium-sized. The source of the sample is a study of blood T cells in healthy people across ages. A second PCR, run for about 6 to 12 cycles, used a sample-barcoded 5' primer plus a J-beta primer mix. TCRdb re-derived calls from the 5' RACE reads in MiXCR, one entry per CDR3 protein. This sample yields 550,000 to 750,000 distinct CDR3 sequences, of which roughly 21% are seen a single time; under 4% belongs to the top ten. The sequence was obtained from a man between 65 and 85 years old in good health. Sequenced input: blood.

The CDR3 DNA follows: TGTGCCAGCAGTGAAGTGCTAAGGACGCCTGAAGAGACCCAGTACTTC. It yields the protein CASSEVLRTPEETQYF. The chain couples TRBV2 to TRBJ2-5, with D hard to call. CDR3 length equals 16 residues. V lost 1 base to trimming and J lost 3 bases, with 15 bases between them. In germline, CDR1 is SNHLY, CDR2 FYNNEI.